This T cell receptor (beta chain) was sequenced in a study of blood T cell repertoires in COVID-19. The CDR3 has 11 amino acids. CDR1 is LGHDT, CDR2 YNNKEL, per germline (reference sequence). Trimming removed 2 bases at V and 4 bases at J, with 2 bases between. Using immunoSEQ multiplex PCR, the repertoire was profiled, and TCRdb retains in-frame clones only, with some absent. The sample yields 150,000 to 200,000 clones, around 84% seen once. The rearrangement joins TRBV3-1 (or the pseudogene TRBV3-2) to TRBJ2-5; D gene unclear. Material for sequencing was peripheral blood. The sequence was obtained from a woman between 50 and 59 years old with COVID-19, enrolled during active disease. The CDR3 loop is CASSQLETQYF. As DNA, the CDR3 is TGTGCCAGCAGCCAACTAGAGACCCAGTACTTC.